Listed below are T cell receptor beta chains from one sample, sequenced in a study of cytomegalovirus exposure and HLA in healthy donors. Sequencing was performed with immunoSEQ multiplex PCR; in TCRdb, only in-frame clones are kept and a portion is missing. Of some 100,000 clones listed, about three quarters are singletons. The sample was PBMCs. These receptor sequences come from a woman aged 40-49 years in good health and CMV-seropositive. Each CDR3 is given with its conserved first and last residue. Fields, in order: V gene, D gene, J gene, clone size, CDR3 protein, CDR3 DNA. A D gene is named only where the DNA matches it firmly. A row's size may be missing; if present it is once, few, many or a size class.

TRBV10-3,TRBD2,TRBJ2-5,.,CAISGRGSSQETQYF,TGTGCCATCAGTGGGCGCGGGAGTTCTCAAGAGACCCAGTACTTC
TRBV6-5,.,TRBJ1-2,few,CASSYRGGLNYGYTF,TGTGCCAGCAGTTACAGGGGGGGCTTGAACTATGGCTACACCTTC
TRBV7-2,TRBD2,TRBJ2-1,few,CASSSEGGINEQFF,TGTGCCAGCAGTTCCGAGGGAGGGATTAATGAGCAGTTCTTC
TRBV25-1,.,TRBJ2-7,once,CASSDGQTYEQYF,TGTGCCAGCAGTGACGGACAGACCTACGAGCAGTACTTC
TRBV21-1,.,TRBJ1-4,.,CALPRRDSEKLFF,TGTGCCCTTCCGAGGAGGGATTCCGAAAAACTGTTTTTT
TRBV28,TRBD1,TRBJ2-7,.,CASSLPGTGTYEQYF,TGTGCCAGCAGCTTGCCGGGGACAGGGACCTACGAGCAGTACTTC
TRBV18,.,TRBJ2-7,once,CASSPANYEQYF,TGTGCCAGCTCACCAGCTAACTACGAGCAGTACTTC
TRBV11-2,TRBD2,TRBJ2-7,.,CASSSIHRLANSYEQYF,TGTGCCAGCAGCTCCATACACCGACTAGCGAATTCCTACGAGCAGTACTTC
TRBV18,.,TRBJ2-7,.,CASSPDGSYEQYF,TGTGCCAGCTCACCAGACGGGTCCTACGAGCAGTACTTC
TRBV6-1,.,TRBJ2-5,.,CASSETPAGAPSRETQYF,TGTGCCAGCAGTGAAACCCCGGCAGGGGCCCCATCTCGGGAGACCCAGTACTTC
TRBV6-5,.,TRBJ1-1,.,CASTLGPAGNTEAFF,TGTGCCAGCACCTTAGGGCCGGCGGGGAACACTGAAGCTTTCTTT
TRBV7-9,.,TRBJ2-5,.,CASSLLGYDSRLEETQYF,TGTGCCAGCAGCTTATTGGGGTACGACAGTAGGTTGGAAGAGACCCAGTACTTC
TRBV5-1,.,TRBJ2-7,.,CASSLERGAGYEQYF,TGCGCCAGCAGCTTGGAGAGAGGGGCGGGATACGAGCAGTACTTC
TRBV27,.,TRBJ1-2,once,CASNSGGPNYGYTF,TGTGCCAGCAATTCCGGGGGACCTAACTATGGCTACACCTTC
TRBV21-1,.,TRBJ2-3,once,CAGPTGTDTQYF,TGTGCCGGTCCGACTGGAACAGATACGCAGTATTTT
TRBV7-8,TRBD1,TRBJ1-4,.,CASSFDRGEKLFF,TGTGCCAGCAGCTTCGACAGGGGTGAAAAACTGTTTTTT
TRBV5-4,TRBD1,TRBJ1-2,.,CASSLAADRDYGYTF,TGTGCCAGCAGCCTTGCAGCCGACAGGGACTATGGCTACACCTTC
TRBV10-3,TRBD2,TRBJ2-1,few,CAISELIRTRAYNEQFF,TGTGCCATCAGTGAGCTCATTAGGACTAGGGCTTACAATGAGCAGTTCTTC
TRBV14,.,TRBJ1-6,.,CASSQDHGRDNSPLHF,TGTGCCAGCAGCCAAGATCACGGGAGGGACAATTCACCCCTCCACTTT
TRBV6-4,.,TRBJ2-1,.,CASSDSILGVNEQFF,TGTGCCAGCAGTGACTCGATTTTGGGAGTCAATGAGCAGTTCTTC
TRBV21-1,.,TRBJ1-5,.,CASSKARVVYDQPQHF,TGTGCCAGCAGCAAAGCGAGGGTAGTTTACGATCAGCCCCAGCATTTT
TRBV6-5,.,TRBJ2-2,.,CASSYMGLDTGELFF,TGTGCCAGCAGTTATATGGGACTTGACACCGGGGAGCTGTTTTTT
TRBV18,.,TRBJ2-7,.,CASSQAGSYEQYF,TGTGCCAGCTCACAAGCAGGGTCCTACGAGCAGTACTTC
TRBV19,TRBD1,TRBJ2-5,.,CASTRTGGETQYF,TGTGCCAGCACAAGGACAGGGGGAGAGACCCAGTACTTC
TRBV11-2,.,TRBJ2-5,.,CASSLVSRQETQYF,TGTGCCAGCAGCTTAGTTAGTCGCCAAGAGACCCAGTACTTC
TRBV30,.,TRBJ1-4,.,CAWSLQTEKLFF,TGTGCCTGGAGTCTACAGACTGAAAAACTGTTTTTT
TRBV5-3,TRBD2,TRBJ2-1,.,CARSVSGNSYNEQFF,TGTGCCAGAAGCGTTAGCGGGAATTCCTACAATGAGCAGTTCTTC
TRBV9,.,TRBJ2-7,.,CASSPGTSSYEQYF,TGTGCCAGCAGCCCCGGGACATCATCCTACGAGCAGTACTTC
TRBV6-1,.,TRBJ2-6,few,CASSLQVSGANVLTF,TGTGCCAGCAGTTTACAGGTTTCTGGGGCCAACGTCCTGACTTTC
TRBV19,TRBD1,TRBJ2-7,.,CASSPRQGVYEQCF,TGTGCCAGTAGTCCTAGACAGGGGGTTTACGAGCAGTGCTTC
TRBV4-3,TRBD2,TRBJ2-1,.,CARIAGPRSSYNEQFF,TGCGCCAGAATAGCGGGACCTCGCTCCTCCTACAATGAGCAGTTCTTC
TRBV7-3,TRBD2,TRBJ2-2,.,CASSLTSGGHTGELFF,TGTGCCAGCAGCCTCACTAGCGGGGGCCACACCGGGGAGCTGTTTTTT
TRBV27,.,TRBJ1-1,.,CASRSGGGMNTEAFF,TGTGCCAGCAGGTCTGGGGGGGGGATGAACACTGAAGCTTTCTTT
TRBV29-1,.,TRBJ2-2,.,CSAKGQQNTGELFF,TGCAGCGCAAAGGGACAACAGAACACCGGGGAGCTGTTTTTT
TRBV15,TRBD1,TRBJ2-7,.,CATSVPPGQQTPYEQYF,TGTGCCACCAGCGTACCTCCGGGACAGCAAACACCCTACGAGCAGTACTTC
TRBV18,.,TRBJ1-4,.,CASSRTRAGGGNEKLFF,TGTGCCAGCTCAAGAACCCGAGCGGGAGGGGGTAATGAAAAACTGTTTTTT
TRBV4-3,TRBD1,TRBJ1-2,many,CASSEDRGLPYGYTF,TGCGCCAGCAGCGAAGACAGGGGGCTCCCCTATGGCTACACCTTC
TRBV30,TRBD1,TRBJ1-1,.,CAWGQGQGLQAFF,TGTGCCTGGGGGCAGGGACAGGGGTTGCAAGCTTTCTTT
TRBV9,TRBD2,TRBJ2-1,.,CASSVASGSQFF,TGTGCCAGCAGCGTAGCTAGCGGGAGTCAGTTCTTC
TRBV7-9,.,TRBJ1-2,.,CASSPDAGRGGYTF,TGTGCCAGCAGCCCCGACGCAGGGCGCGGTGGCTACACCTTC
TRBV6-4,.,TRBJ2-3,.,CASSEGGTDTQYF,TGTGCCAGCAGTGAGGGGGGAACAGATACGCAGTATTTT
TRBV13,.,TRBJ2-7,once,CASSLSYEQYF,TGTGCCAGCAGCCTGTCCTACGAGCAGTACTTC
TRBV9,.,TRBJ1-3,.,CASSVGLATGPGNTIYF,TGTGCCAGCAGCGTAGGTTTGGCAACAGGCCCTGGAAACACCATATATTTT
TRBV5-4,TRBD2,TRBJ2-1,few,CASSMGLAGLSSYNEQFF,TGTGCCAGCAGCATGGGACTAGCGGGCTTAAGCTCCTACAATGAGCAGTTCTTC
TRBV2,.,TRBJ2-5,.,CASSGLTVQETQYF,TGTGCCAGCAGTGGCCTGACAGTCCAAGAGACCCAGTACTTC
TRBV28,.,TRBJ2-1,.,CASTLKTYNEQFF,TGTGCCAGCACCTTAAAAACCTACAATGAGCAGTTCTTC
TRBV11-3,TRBD2,TRBJ2-3,.,CASSPSTSGGTDTQYF,TGTGCCAGCAGCCCTAGCACTAGCGGGGGCACAGATACGCAGTATTTT
TRBV7-9,.,TRBJ2-1,.,CASSFGLGGGANEQFF,TGTGCCAGCAGCTTCGGACTGGGCGGAGGTGCCAATGAGCAGTTCTTC
TRBV11-3,.,TRBJ2-7,.,CASSLTSGTYEQYF,TGTGCCAGCAGCTTAACGTCAGGAACCTACGAGCAGTACTTC
TRBV6-5,.,TRBJ2-2,.,CASSQGNTGELFF,TGTGCCAGCAGTCAGGGGAACACCGGGGAGCTGTTTTTT
TRBV25-1,.,TRBJ2-1,.,CASSESGIDYNEQFF,TGTGCCAGCAGTGAATCAGGTATCGACTACAATGAGCAGTTCTTC
TRBV11-2,.,TRBJ1-2,.,CASSSAQDTYGYTF,TGTGCCAGCAGCTCCGCACAGGATACCTATGGCTACACCTTC
TRBV9,TRBD1,TRBJ1-1,.,CASSSGQGYTEAFF,TGTGCCAGCAGCTCCGGACAGGGGTACACTGAAGCTTTCTTT
TRBV28,.,TRBJ2-7,.,CASSRPPVPGEQYF,TGTGCCAGCAGTCGTCCCCCTGTCCCCGGCGAGCAGTACTTC
TRBV9,TRBD1,TRBJ2-3,.,CASSPGGGPDTQYF,TGTGCCAGCAGTCCAGGGGGCGGGCCAGATACGCAGTATTTT